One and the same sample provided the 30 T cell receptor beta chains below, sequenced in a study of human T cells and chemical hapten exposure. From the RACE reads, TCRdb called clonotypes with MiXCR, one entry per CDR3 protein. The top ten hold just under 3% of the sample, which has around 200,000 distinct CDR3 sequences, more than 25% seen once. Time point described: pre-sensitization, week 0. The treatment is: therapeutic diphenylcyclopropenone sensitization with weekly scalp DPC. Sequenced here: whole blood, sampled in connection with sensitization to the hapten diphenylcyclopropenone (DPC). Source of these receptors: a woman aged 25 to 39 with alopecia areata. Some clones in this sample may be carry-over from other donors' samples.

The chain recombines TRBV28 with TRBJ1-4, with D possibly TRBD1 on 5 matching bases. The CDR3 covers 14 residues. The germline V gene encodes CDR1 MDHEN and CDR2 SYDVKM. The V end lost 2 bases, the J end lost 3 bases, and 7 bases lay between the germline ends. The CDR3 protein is CASSLAGPNEKLFF. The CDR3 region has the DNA TGTGCCAGCAGTTTAGCAGGGCCTAATGAAAAACTGTTTTTT.

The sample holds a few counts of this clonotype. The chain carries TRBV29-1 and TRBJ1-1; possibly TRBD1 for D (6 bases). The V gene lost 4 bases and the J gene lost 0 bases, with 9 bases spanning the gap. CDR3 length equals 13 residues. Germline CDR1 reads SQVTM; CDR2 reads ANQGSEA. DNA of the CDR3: TGCAGCGTTGGCAGGGGCATGAACACTGAAGCTTTCTTT. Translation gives CSVGRGMNTEAFF.

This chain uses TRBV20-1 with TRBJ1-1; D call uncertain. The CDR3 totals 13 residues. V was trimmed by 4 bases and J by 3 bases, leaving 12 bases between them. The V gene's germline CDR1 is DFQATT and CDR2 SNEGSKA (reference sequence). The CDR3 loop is CSAIETEYTEAFF. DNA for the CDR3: TGCAGTGCTATCGAGACGGAGTACACTGAAGCTTTCTTT.

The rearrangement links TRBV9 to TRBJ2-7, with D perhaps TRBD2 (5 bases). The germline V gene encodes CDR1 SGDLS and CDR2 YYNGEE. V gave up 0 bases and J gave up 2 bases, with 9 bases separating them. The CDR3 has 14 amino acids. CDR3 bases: TGTGCCAGCAGCGTAGTATCGGGAACCTACGAGCAGTACTTC. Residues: CASSVVSGTYEQYF.

CDR3 sequence: CASSHGQTGELFF. CDR3 bases: TGTGCCAGCAGCCACGGACAGACCGGGGAGCTGTTTTTT. The J gene is TRBJ2-2, the V gene TRBV3-1; possible D gene TRBD1, 6 bases. V was clipped by 3 bases and J by 5 bases, with 7 bases between them. The CDR3 consists of 13 residues. From germline, CDR1 is LGHDT and CDR2 YNNKEL (reference sequence). Using reference TRBV3-1 and TRBJ2-2 for the parts outside the CDR3, the full variable domain is DTAVSQTPKYLVTQMGNDKSIKCEQNLGHDTMYWYKQDSKKFLKIMFSYNNKELIINETVPNRFSPKSPDKAHLNLHINSLELGDSAVYFCASSHGQTGELFFGEGSRLTVL.

The CDR3 sequence is CAWSSGTNEKLFF. Here the CDR3 DNA reads TGTGCCTGGAGCTCAGGGACTAATGAAAAACTGTTTTTT. The chain couples TRBV30 to TRBJ1-4; perhaps TRBD1 as D (5 bases). V shed 3 bases and J shed 2 bases, with 7 bases lying between them. The CDR3 has 13 residues. Germline V gene data show CDR1 as GTSNPN and CDR2 as SVGIG (reference sequence).

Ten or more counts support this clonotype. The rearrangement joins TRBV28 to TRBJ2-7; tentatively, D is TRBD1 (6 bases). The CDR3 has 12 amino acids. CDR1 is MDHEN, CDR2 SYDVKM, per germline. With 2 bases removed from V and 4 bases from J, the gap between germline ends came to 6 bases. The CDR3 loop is CASSLGQYEQYF. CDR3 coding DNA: TGTGCCAGCAGTTTAGGACAGTACGAGCAGTACTTC.

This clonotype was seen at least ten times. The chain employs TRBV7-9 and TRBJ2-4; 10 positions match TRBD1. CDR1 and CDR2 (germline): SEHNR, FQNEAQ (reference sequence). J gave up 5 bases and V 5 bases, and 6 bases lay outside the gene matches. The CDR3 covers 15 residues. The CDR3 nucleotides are TGTGCCAGCAGCCCGGACGGACAGGGGGAAAACATTCAGTACTTC. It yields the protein CASSPDGQGENIQYF.

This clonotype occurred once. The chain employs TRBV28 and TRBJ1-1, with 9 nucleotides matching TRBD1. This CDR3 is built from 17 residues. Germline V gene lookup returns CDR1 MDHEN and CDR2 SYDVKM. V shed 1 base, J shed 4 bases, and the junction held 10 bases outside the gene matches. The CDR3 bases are TGTGCCAGCAGTTTATCGGACAGGGGATCCTTGAGCACTGAAGCTTTCTTT. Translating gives CASSLSDRGSLSTEAFF.

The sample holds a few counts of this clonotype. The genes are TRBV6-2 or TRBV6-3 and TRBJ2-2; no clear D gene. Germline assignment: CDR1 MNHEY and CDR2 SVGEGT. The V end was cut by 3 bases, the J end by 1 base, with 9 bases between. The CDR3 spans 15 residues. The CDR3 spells CASSYSSLNTGELFF. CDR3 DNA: TGTGCCAGCAGTTATAGTTCCTTGAACACCGGGGAGCTGTTTTTT.

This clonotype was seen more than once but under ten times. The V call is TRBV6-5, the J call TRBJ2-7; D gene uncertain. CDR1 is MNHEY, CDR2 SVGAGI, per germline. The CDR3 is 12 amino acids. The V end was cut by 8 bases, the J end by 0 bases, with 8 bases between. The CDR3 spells CASGLDSYEQYF. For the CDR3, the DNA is TGTGCCAGCGGCCTAGACTCCTACGAGCAGTACTTC.

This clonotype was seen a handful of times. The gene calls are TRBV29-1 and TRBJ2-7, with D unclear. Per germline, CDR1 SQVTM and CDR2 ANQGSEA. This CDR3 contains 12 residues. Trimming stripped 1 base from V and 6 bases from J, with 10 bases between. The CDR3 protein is CSVEVTSTEQYF. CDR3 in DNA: TGCAGCGTTGAAGTCACCTCCACCGAGCAGTACTTC.

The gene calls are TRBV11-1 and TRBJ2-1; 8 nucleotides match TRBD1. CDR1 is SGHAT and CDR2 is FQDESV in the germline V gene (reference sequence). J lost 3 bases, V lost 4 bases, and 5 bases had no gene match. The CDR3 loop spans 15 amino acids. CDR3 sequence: CASSSGTGVYNEQFF. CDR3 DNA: TGTGCCAGCAGCTCCGGGACAGGTGTCTACAATGAGCAGTTCTTC.

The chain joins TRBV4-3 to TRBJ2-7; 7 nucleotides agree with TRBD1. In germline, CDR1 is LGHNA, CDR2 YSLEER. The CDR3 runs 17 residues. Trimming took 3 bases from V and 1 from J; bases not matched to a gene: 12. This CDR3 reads CASSQDLTLTGSYEQYF. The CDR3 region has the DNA TGCGCCAGCAGCCAGGACCTTACACTGACAGGGTCCTACGAGCAGTACTTC.

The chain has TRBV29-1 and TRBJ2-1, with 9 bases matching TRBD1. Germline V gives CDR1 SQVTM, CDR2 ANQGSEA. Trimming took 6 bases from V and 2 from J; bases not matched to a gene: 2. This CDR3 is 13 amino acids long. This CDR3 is CSVDRGAYNEQFF. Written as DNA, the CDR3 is TGCAGCGTCGACAGGGGGGCCTACAATGAGCAGTTCTTC.

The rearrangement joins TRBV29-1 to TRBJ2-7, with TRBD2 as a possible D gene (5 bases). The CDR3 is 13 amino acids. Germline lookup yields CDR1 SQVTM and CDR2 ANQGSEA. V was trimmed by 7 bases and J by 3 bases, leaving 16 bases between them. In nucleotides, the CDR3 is TGCAGCGCCCGATCGTCCGGGGTCTACGAGCAGTACTTC. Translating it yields CSARSSGVYEQYF.

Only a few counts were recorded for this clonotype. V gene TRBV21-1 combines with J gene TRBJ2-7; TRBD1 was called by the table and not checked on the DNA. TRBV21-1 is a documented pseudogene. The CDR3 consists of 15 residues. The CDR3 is CASSKSAQGTGEQYF. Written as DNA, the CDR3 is TGTGCCAGCAGCAAATCGGCACAGGGAACGGGCGAGCAGTACTTC.

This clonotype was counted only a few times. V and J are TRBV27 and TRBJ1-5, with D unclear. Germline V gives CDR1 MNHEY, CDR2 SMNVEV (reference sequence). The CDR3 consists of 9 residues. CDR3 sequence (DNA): TGTGCGGTGGGCCAGCCCCAGCATTTT. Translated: CAVGQPQHF.

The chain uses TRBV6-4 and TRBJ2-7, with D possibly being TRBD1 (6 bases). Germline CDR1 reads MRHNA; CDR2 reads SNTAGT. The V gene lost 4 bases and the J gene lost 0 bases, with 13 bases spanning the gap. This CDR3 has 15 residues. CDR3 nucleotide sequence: TGTGCCAGCAGTGGGACAGCCCTAAGCTCCTACGAGCAGTACTTC. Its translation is CASSGTALSSYEQYF.

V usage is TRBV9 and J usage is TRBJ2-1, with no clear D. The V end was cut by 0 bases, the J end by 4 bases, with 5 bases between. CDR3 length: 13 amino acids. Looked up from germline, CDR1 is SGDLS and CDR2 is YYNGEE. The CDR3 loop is CASSVDGYNEQFF. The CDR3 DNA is TGTGCCAGCAGCGTAGACGGGTACAATGAGCAGTTCTTC.

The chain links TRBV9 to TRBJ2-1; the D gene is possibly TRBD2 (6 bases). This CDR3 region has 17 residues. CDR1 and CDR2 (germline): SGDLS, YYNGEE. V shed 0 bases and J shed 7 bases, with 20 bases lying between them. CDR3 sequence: CASSVGGAQGALNEQFF. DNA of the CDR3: TGTGCCAGCAGCGTAGGCGGGGCGCAGGGTGCCTTGAATGAGCAGTTCTTC.

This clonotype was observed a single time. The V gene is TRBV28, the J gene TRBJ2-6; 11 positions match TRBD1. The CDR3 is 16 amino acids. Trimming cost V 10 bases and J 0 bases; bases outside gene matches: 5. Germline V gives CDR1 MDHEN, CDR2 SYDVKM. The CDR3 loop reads CATGQGALSGANVLTF. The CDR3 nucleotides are TGTGCCACAGGACAGGGGGCGCTCTCTGGGGCCAACGTCCTGACTTTC.

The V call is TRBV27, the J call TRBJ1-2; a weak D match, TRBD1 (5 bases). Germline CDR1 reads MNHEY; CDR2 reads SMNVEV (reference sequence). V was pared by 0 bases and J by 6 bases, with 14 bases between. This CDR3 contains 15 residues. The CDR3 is CASSLSGEERNGYTF. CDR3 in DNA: TGTGCCAGCAGTTTATCAGGGGAAGAAAGGAATGGCTACACCTTC.

CDR3 loop: CASSPQGNRYEQYF. The CDR3 bases are TGTGCCAGCAGTCCGCAGGGAAATCGGTACGAGCAGTACTTC. V and J are TRBV12-3 or TRBV12-4 and TRBJ2-7; maybe TRBD1 (5 bases). Trimming left V 5 bases short and J 4 bases short, with 15 bases between. The CDR3 contains 14 residues.

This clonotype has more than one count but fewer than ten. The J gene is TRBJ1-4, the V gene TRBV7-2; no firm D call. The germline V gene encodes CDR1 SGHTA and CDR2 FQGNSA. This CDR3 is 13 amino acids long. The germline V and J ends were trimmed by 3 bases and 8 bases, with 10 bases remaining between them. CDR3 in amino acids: CASSFGVAEKLFF. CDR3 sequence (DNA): TGTGCCAGCAGCTTTGGGGTGGCAGAAAAACTGTTTTTT.

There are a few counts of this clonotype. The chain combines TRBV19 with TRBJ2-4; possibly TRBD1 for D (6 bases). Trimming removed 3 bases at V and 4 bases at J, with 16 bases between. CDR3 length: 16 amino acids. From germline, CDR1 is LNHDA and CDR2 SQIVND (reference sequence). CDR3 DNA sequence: TGTGCCAGTAGTATTTGGGCAGGGGATAAAAAAAACATTCAGTACTTC. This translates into CASSIWAGDKKNIQYF.

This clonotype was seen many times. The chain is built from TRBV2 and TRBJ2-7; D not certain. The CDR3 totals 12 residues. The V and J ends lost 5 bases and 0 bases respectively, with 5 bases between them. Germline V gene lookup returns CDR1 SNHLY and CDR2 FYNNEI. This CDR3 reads CASSSSSYEQYF. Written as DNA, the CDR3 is TGTGCCAGCAGTTCGAGCTCCTACGAGCAGTACTTC.

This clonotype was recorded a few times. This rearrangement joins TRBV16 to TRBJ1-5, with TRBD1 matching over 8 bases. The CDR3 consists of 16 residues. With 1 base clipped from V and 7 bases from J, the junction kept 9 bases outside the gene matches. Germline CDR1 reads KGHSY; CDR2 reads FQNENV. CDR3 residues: CASSQLNRGKEQPQHF. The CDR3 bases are TGTGCCAGCAGCCAATTGAACAGGGGGAAGGAGCAGCCCCAGCATTTT. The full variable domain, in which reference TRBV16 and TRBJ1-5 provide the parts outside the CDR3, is GEEVAQTPKHLVRGEGQKAKLYCAPIKGHSYVFWYQQVLKNEFKFLISFQNENVFDETGMPKERFSAKCLPNSPCSLEIQATKLEDSAVYFCASSQLNRGKEQPQHFGDGTRLSIL.

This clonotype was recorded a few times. Here the CDR3 DNA reads TGTGCCAGCCGAGGGACGGTCTACAATGAGCAGTTCTTC. Translating it yields CASRGTVYNEQFF. The chain couples TRBV18 to TRBJ2-1; D may be TRBD1 or TRBD2 (5 bases each). Germline CDR1 is KGHSH and CDR2 is LQKENI. The CDR3 runs 13 residues. Trimming stripped 8 bases from V and 3 bases from J, with 11 bases between. Based on the CDR3 plus reference TRBV18 and TRBJ2-1, the full variable domain is NAGVMQNPRHLVRRRGQEARLRCSPMKGHSHVYWYRQLPEEGLKFMVYLQKENIIDESGMPKERFSAEFPKEGPSILRIQQVVRGDSAAYFCASRGTVYNEQFFGPGTRLTVL.

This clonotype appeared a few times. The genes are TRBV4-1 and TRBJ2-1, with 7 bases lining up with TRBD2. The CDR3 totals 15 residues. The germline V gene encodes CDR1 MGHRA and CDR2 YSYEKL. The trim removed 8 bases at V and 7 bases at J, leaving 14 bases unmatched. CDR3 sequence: CASARWAGEGNEQFF. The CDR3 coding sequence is TGCGCCAGCGCGAGATGGGCGGGAGAAGGTAATGAGCAGTTCTTC.